This entry is about one T cell receptor (beta chain). The target antigen is unknown. This record belongs to a study of long-term antiretroviral therapy in people with HIV. Researchers ran immunoSEQ v3.0 at survey level. Assay: immunoSEQ multiplex PCR; the TCRdb copy retains only in-frame clones and omits some. The repertoire consists of some 28,000 clones, with about 86% occurring once and the leading ten covering 4.8%. Notes on the study in general: HIV repertoires had narrower CDR3 length ranges than controls. Pre-ART expanded clones dominated the repertoire at every time point. Subsequent to ART, diversity was augmented yet persisted below that of transplant donor controls.

This CDR3 region has 11 residues. Germline-derived CDR1 and CDR2 are GTSNPN and SVGIG (reference sequence). V was pared by 1 base and J by 7 bases, with 7 bases between. Sequencing used unsorted PBMCs, obtained 0.8 years after starting antiretroviral therapy. V and J are TRBV30 and TRBJ1-1, with unresolved D. This TCR was recovered from a woman aged 25-40 years with HIV. CDR3 in amino acids: CAWSGNLEAFF. CDR3 bases: TGTGCCTGGAGTGGTAACCTTGAAGCTTTCTTT.